This TCR beta chain was identified in a study of blood T cell repertoires in COVID-19. CDR3 length equals 16 residues. V was clipped by 0 bases and J by 3 bases; unmatched bases: 9. Germline V gives CDR1 SGDLS, CDR2 YYNGEE. Assay: immunoSEQ multiplex PCR; the TCRdb copy retains only in-frame clones and omits some. The sample includes more than 12,000 clones, 85% to 90% of them seen just once. This receptor was obtained from a woman in her 70s in a cohort sampled during active or convalescent COVID-19. The chain joins TRBV9 to TRBJ2-7; 7 positions match TRBD1. The specimen was peripheral blood. The CDR3 coding sequence is TGTGCCAGCAGCGTAGGGGTGGGGGACAGCTACTACGAGCAGTACTTC. It translates to CASSVGVGDSYYEQYF.